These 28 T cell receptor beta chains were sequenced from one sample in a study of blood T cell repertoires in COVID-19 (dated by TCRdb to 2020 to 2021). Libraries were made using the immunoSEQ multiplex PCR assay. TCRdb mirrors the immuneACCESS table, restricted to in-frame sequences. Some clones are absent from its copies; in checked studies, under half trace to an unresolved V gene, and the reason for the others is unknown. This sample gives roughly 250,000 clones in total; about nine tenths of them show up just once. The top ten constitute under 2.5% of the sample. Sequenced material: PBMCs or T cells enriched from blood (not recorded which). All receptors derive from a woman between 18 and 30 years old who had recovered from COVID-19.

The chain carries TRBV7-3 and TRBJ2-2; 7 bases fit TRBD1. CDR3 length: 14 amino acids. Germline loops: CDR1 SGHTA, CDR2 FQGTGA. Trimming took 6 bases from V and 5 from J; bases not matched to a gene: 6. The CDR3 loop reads CASSPTGLTGELFF. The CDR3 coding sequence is TGTGCCAGCAGTCCGACAGGGTTGACCGGGGAGCTGTTTTTT.

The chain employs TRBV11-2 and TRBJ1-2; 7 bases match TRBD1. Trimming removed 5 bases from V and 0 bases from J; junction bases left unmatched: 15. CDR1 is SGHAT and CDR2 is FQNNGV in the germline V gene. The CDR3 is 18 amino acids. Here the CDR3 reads CASSRGIARGRANYGYTF. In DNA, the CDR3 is TGTGCCAGCAGCCGGGGGATCGCTAGGGGGCGGGCTAACTATGGCTACACCTTC.

The CDR3 loop is CASSFGGDGEAFF. The CDR3 DNA reads TGTGCCAGCAGTTTCGGGGGGGACGGCGAAGCTTTCTTT. The V call is TRBV12-3 or TRBV12-4, the J call TRBJ1-1; TRBD1 might be the D (5 bases). The CDR3 runs 13 residues. V shed 3 bases and J shed 8 bases, with 13 bases lying between them.

CDR3 residues: CATSRGLVAGGADTQYF. DNA of the CDR3: TGTGCCACCAGCAGAGGTCTGGTAGCGGGAGGGGCAGATACGCAGTATTTT. This rearrangement joins TRBV15 to TRBJ2-3; 11 bases are shared with TRBD2. V was pared by 1 base and J by 4 bases, with 7 bases of the junction left unmatched. Germline V gene sequence: CDR1 LNHNV, CDR2 YYDKDF (reference sequence). CDR3 length: 17 residues.

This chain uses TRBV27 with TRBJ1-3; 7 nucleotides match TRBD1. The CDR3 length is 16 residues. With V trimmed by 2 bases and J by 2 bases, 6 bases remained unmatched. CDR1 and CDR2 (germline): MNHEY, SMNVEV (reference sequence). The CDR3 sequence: CASSLRADRAGNTIYF. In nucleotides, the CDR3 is TGTGCCAGCAGTTTAAGAGCTGACAGGGCTGGAAACACCATATATTTT.

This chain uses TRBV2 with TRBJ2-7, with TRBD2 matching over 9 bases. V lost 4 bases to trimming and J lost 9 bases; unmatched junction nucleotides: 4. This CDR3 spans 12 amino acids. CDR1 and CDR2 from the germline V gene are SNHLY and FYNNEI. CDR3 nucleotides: TGTGCCAGCAGTGCTTCGGGACTAGCGCAGTACTTC. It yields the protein CASSASGLAQYF.

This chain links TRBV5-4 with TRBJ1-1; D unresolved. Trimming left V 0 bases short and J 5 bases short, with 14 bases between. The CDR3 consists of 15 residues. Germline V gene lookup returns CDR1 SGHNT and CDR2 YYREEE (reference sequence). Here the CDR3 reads CASSLDRGSWTEAFF. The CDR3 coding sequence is TGTGCCAGCAGCTTGGATCGGGGTTCATGGACTGAAGCTTTCTTT.

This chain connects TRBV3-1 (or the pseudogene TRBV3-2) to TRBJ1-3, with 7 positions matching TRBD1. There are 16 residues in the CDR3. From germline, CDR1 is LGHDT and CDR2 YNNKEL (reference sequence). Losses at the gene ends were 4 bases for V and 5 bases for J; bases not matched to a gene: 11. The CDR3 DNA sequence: TGTGCCAGCAGCCCGCCCCAGGGGGGAGGCAGAAACACCATATATTTT. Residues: CASSPPQGGGRNTIYF.

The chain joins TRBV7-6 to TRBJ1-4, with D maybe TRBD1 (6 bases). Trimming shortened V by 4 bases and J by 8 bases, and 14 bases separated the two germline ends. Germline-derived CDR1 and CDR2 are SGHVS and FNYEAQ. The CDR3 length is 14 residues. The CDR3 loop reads CASSWDTGLEKLFF. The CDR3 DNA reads TGTGCCAGCAGCTGGGACACAGGGTTGGAAAAACTGTTTTTT.

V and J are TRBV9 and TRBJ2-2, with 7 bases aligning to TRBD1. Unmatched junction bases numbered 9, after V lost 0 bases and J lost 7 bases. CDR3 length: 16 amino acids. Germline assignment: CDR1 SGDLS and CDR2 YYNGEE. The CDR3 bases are TGTGCCAGCAGCGTAGCTAGGGGGCCCCGAGTCGGGGAGCTGTTTTTT. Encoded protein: CASSVARGPRVGELFF.

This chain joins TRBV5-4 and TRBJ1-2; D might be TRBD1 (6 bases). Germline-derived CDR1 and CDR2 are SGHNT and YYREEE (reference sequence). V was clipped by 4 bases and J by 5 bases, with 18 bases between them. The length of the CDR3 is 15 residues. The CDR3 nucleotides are TGTGCCAGCAGCACCATAGGGGGGGCAAAATATGGCTACACCTTC. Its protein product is CASSTIGGAKYGYTF.

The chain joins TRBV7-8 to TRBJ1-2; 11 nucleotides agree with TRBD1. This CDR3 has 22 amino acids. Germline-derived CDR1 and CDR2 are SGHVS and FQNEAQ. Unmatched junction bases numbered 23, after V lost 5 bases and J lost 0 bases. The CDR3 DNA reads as TGTGCCAGCAGCGAATTTTACCGGGACAGGGGGTTTTCCCCTACCACTAACTATGGCTACACCTTC. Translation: CASSEFYRDRGFSPTTNYGYTF.

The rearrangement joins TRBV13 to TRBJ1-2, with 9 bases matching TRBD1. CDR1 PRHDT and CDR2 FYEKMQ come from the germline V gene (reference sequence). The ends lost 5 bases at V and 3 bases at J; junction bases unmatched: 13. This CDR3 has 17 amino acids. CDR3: CASSGGRDREGHYGYTF. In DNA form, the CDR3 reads TGTGCCAGCAGCGGCGGCCGGGACAGGGAAGGGCACTATGGCTACACCTTC.

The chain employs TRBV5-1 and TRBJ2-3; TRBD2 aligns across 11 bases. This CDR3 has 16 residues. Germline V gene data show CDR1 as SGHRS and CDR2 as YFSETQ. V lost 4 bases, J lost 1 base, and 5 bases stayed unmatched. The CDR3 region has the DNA TGCGCCAGCAGCATTAGCGGGAGGGCTCGCACAGATACGCAGTATTTT. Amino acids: CASSISGRARTDTQYF.

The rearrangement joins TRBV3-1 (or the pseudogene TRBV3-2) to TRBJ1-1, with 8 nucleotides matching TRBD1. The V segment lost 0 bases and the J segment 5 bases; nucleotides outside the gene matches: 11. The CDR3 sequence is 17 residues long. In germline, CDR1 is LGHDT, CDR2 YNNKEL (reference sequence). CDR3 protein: CASSQDRSGGRGTEAFF. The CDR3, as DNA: TGTGCCAGCAGCCAAGATCGGTCAGGGGGCCGGGGGACTGAAGCTTTCTTT.

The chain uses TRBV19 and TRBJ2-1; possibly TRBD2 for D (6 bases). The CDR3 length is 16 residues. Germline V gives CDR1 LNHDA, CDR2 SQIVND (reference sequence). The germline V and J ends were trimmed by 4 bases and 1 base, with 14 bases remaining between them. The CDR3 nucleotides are TGTGCCAGTAGTAGATCCGGGGGTGGATCCTACAATGAGCAGTTCTTC. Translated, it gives CASSRSGGGSYNEQFF. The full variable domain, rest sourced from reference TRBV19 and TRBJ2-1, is DGGITQSPKYLFRKEGQNVTLSCEQNLNHDAMYWYRQDPGQGLRLIYYSQIVNDFQKGDIAEGYSVSREKKESFPLTVTSAQKNPTAFYLCASSRSGGGSYNEQFFGPGTRLTVL.

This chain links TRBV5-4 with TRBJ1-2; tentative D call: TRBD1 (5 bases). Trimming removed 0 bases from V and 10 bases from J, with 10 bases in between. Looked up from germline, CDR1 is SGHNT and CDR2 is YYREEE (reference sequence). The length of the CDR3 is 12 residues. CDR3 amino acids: CASSLDVGDYTF. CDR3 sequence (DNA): TGTGCCAGCAGCTTGGACGTAGGGGACTACACCTTC.

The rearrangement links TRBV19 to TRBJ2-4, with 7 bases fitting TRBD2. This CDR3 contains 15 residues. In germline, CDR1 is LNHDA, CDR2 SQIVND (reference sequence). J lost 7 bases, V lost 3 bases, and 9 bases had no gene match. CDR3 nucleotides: TGTGCCAGTAGTATGATGGCGGGAGAGGGGAACATTCAGTACTTC. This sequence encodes CASSMMAGEGNIQYF.

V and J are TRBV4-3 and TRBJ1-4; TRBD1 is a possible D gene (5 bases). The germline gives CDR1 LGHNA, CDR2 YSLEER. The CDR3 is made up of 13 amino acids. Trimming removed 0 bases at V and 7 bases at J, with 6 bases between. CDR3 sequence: CASSQEGVEKLFF. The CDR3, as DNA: TGCGCCAGCAGCCAAGAAGGGGTTGAAAAACTGTTTTTT.

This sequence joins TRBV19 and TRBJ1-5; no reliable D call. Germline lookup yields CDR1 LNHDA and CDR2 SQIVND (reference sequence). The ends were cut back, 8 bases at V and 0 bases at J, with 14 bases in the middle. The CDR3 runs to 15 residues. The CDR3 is CASRDKPYSNQPQHF. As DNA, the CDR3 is TGTGCCAGTCGTGACAAACCCTATAGCAATCAGCCCCAGCATTTT.

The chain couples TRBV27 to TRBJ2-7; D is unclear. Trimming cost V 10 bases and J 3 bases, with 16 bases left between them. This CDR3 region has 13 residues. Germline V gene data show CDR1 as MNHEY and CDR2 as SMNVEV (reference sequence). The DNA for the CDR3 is TGTGCCACCCATAAGTCTCGACTCTACGAGCAGTACTTC. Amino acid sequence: CATHKSRLYEQYF.

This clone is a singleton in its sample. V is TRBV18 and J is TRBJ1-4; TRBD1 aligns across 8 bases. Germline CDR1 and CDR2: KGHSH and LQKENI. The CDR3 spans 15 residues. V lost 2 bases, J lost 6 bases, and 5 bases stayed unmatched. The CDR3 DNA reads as TGTGCCAGCTCACCAGACAGGGGCGGGCATGAAAAACTGTTTTTT. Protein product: CASSPDRGGHEKLFF.

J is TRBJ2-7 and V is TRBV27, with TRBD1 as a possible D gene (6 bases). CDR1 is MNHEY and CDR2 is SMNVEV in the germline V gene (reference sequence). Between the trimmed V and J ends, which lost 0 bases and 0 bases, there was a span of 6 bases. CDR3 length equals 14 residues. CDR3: CASSLSGASYEQYF. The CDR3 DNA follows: TGTGCCAGCAGTTTATCGGGGGCCTCCTACGAGCAGTACTTC.

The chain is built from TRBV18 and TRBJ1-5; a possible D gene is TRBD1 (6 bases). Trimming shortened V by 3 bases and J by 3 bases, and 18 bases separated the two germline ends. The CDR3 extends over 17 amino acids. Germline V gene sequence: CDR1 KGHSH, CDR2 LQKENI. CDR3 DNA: TGTGCCAGCTCACCCACTGGGACACCAAACATCAATCAGCCCCAGCATTTT. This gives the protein CASSPTGTPNINQPQHF.

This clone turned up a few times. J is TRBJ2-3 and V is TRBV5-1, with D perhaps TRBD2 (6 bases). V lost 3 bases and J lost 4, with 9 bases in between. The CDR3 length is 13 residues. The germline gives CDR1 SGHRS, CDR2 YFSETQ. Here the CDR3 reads CASSSGTSDTQYF. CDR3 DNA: TGCGCCAGCAGCTCCGGGACTTCAGATACGCAGTATTTT. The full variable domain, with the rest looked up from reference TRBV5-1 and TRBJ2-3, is KAGVTQTPRYLIKTRGQQVTLSCSPISGHRSVSWYQQTPGQGLQFLFEYFSETQRNKGNFPGRFSGRQFSNSRSEMNVSTLELGDSALYLCASSSGTSDTQYFGPGTRLTVL.

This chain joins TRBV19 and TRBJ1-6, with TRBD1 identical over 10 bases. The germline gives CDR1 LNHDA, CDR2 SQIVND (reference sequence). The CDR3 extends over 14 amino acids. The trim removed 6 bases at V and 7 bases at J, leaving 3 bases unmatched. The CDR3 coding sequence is TGTGCCAGTAGGACAGGGGGCGCGAATTCACCCCTCCACTTT. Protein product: CASRTGGANSPLHF.

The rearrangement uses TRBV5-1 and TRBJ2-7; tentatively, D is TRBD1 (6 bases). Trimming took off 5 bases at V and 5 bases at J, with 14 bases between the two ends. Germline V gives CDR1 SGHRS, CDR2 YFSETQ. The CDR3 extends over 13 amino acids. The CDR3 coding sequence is TGCGCCAGCAGTGGACAGTGGGCGAACGAGCAGTACTTC. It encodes CASSGQWANEQYF.

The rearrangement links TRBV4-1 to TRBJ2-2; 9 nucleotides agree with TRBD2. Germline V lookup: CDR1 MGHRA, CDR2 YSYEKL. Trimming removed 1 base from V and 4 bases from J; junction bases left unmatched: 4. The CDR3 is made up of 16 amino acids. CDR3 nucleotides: TGCGCCAGCAGCCAAGTGGGACTAGCCGTCACCGGGGAGCTGTTTTTT. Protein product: CASSQVGLAVTGELFF.